This T cell receptor (beta chain) was captured in a study of shared clonotypes between healthy human individuals. Assay used: immunoSEQ multiplex PCR; TCRdb lists only in-frame clones, some missing. The repertoire has 2 million to 2.5 million clones, roughly 94% of them found once; the top ten carry 0.13%. Germline V gene sequence: CDR1 SGHTA, CDR2 FQGNSA. The CDR3 length is 13 residues. V lost 3 bases and J lost 0, with 5 bases in between. This chain links TRBV7-2 with TRBJ1-1, with D unresolved. The source material was naive CD4+ T cells sorted from blood. Noted subset: CD45RA+ positively selected. This clonotype originated in a man aged 18 to 30 in good health. This CDR3 is CASSFRMNTEAFF. The CDR3 DNA follows: TGTGCCAGCAGCTTTAGGATGAACACTGAAGCTTTCTTT.